This T cell receptor beta chain was identified in a study of CD4 T cells in relation to SARS-CoV-2 and coronaviruses. Study details: PBMCs were cultured with antigen for around nine days before TCR beta sequencing. Findings of the study overall: In around 63% of donors, memory CD4+ clonotypes crossrecognized SARS-CoV-2 and at least one common cold coronavirus spike. Monoreactive clones expanded significantly more to SARS-CoV-2 than crossreactive clones did.

In the case of this clone: What it binds is unknown.

The assay was immunoSEQ multiplex PCR, and TCRdb's table has in-frame clones only and misses some. Of fewer than 25,000 clones detected, around four fifths appear once; the ten largest clones hold less than 20%. The unexposed donors gave CD4+ T cells in 2011-2018, prior to COVID-19. CD4+ T cells were isolated from the cells after about nine days of culture. Trimming stripped 4 bases from V and 5 bases from J, with 24 bases between. This CDR3 comprises 17 residues. From germline, CDR1 is LGHDT and CDR2 YNNKEL (reference sequence). The sample comprised CD4+ T cells from PBMCs, cultured in vitro. This sequence joins TRBV3-1 (or the pseudogene TRBV3-2) and TRBJ2-7, with D possibly TRBD1 on 6 matching bases. The TCR was taken from a human donor in good health. The CDR3, as DNA: TGTGCCAGCAGCCCTCAGAGGGGGATATCTCCAAGGCACGAGCAGTACTTC. Its translation is CASSPQRGISPRHEQYF.